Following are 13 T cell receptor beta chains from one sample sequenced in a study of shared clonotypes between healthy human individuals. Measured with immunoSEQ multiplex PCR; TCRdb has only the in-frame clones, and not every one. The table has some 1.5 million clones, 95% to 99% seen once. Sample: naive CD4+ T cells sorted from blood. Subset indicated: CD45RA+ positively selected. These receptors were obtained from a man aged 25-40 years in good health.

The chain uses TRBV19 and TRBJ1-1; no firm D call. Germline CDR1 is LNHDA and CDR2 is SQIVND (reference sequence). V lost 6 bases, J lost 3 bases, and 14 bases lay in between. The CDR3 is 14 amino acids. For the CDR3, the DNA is TGTGCCAGTAGACGCCCCGGCCCTTACACTGAAGCTTTCTTT. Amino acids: CASRRPGPYTEAFF.

The CDR3 nucleotides are TGTGCCAGCAGCAACTTTCGGACTAGCGAGCAAGGCGAGCAGTACTTC. Amino acids: CASSNFRTSEQGEQYF. The chain couples TRBV21-1 to TRBJ2-7; TRBD2 is taken as the D call from the table, unchecked against the DNA. TRBV21-1 is assigned pseudogene status. The CDR3 consists of 16 residues.

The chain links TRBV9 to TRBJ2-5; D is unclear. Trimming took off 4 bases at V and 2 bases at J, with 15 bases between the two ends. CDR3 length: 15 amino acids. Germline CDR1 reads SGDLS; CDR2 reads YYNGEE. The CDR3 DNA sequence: TGTGCCAGCAGCCGTAATGTCCTCCCTCAAGAGACCCAGTACTTC. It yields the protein CASSRNVLPQETQYF.

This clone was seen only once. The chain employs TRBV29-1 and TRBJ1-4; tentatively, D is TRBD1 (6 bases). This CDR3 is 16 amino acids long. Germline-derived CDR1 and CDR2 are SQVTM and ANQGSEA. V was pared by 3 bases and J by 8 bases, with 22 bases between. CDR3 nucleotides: TGCAGCGTTGAGACGTTCGGGCAGGGGCGAGGAGAAAAACTGTTTTTT. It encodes CSVETFGQGRGEKLFF.

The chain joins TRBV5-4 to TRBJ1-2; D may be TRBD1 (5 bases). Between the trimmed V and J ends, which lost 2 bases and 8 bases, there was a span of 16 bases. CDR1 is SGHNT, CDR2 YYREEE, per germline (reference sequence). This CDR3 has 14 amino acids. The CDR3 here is CASSLQESFGGYTF. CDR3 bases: TGTGCCAGCAGCTTACAGGAATCCTTCGGGGGCTACACCTTC. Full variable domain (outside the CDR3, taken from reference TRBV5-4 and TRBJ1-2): ETGVTQSPTHLIKTRGQQVTLRCSSQSGHNTVSWYQQALGQGPQFIFQYYREEENGRGNFPPRFSGLQFPNYSSELNVNALELDDSALYLCASSLQESFGGYTFGSGTRLTVV.

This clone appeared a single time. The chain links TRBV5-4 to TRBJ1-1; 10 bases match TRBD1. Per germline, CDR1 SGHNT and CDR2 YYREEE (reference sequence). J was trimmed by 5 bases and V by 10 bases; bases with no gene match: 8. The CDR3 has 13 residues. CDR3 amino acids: CAGKKGQGTEAFF. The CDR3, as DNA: TGTGCCGGGAAGAAGGGACAGGGGACTGAAGCTTTCTTT.

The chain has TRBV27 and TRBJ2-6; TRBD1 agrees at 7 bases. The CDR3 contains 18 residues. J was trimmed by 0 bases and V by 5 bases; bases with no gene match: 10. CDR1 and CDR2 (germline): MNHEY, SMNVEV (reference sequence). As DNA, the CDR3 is TGTGCCAGCAGTGCCCTGGACAGGAGCCCCTCTGGGGCCAACGTCCTGACTTTC. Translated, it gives CASSALDRSPSGANVLTF. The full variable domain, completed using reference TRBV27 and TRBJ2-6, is EAQVTQNPRYLITVTGKKLTVTCSQNMNHEYMSWYRQDPGLGLRQIYYSMNVEVTDKGDVPEGYKVSRKEKRNFPLILESPSPNQTSLYFCASSALDRSPSGANVLTFGAGSRLTVL.

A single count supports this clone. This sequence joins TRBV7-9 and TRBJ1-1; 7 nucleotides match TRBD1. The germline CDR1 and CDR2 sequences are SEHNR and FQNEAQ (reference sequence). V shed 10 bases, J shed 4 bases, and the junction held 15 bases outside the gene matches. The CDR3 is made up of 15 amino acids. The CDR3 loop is CAIRRDRVEGTEAFF. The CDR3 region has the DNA TGTGCCATCCGCCGAGACAGGGTCGAGGGCACTGAAGCTTTCTTT.

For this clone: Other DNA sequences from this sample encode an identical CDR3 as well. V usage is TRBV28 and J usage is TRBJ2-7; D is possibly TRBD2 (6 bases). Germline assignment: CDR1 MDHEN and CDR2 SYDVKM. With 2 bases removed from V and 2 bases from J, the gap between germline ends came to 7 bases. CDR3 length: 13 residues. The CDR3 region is CASSLTGAYEQYF. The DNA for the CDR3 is TGTGCCAGCAGTTTAACGGGGGCCTACGAGCAGTACTTC.

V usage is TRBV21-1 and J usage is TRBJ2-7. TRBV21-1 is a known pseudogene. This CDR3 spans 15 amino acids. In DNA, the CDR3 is TGTGCCAGCATCAAGAATCCGCTTTACCCCTACGAGCAGTACTTC. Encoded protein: CASIKNPLYPYEQYF.

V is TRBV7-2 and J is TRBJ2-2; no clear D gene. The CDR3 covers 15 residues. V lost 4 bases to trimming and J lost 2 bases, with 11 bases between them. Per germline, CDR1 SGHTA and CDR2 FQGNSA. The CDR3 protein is CASSSRASNTGELFF. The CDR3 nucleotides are TGTGCCAGCAGCTCCCGGGCTTCTAACACCGGGGAGCTGTTTTTT.

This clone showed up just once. In DNA form, the CDR3 reads TGTGCCAGCAGCCGGACTAGCGGGAGGGCCTACAATGAGCAGTTCTTC. It encodes CASSRTSGRAYNEQFF. J is TRBJ2-1 and V is TRBV2; TRBD2 matches 15 bases. The CDR3 has 16 amino acids. CDR1 is SNHLY and CDR2 is FYNNEI in the germline V gene. The trim removed 6 bases at V and 2 bases at J, leaving 2 bases unmatched.

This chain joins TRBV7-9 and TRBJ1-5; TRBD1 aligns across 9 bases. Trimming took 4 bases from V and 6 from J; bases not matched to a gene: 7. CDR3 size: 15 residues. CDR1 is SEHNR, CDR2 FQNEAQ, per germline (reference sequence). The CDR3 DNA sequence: TGTGCCAGCAGCTCCGGACAGGGGAGAAGTCAGCCCCAGCATTTT. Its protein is CASSSGQGRSQPQHF. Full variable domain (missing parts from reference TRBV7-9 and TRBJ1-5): DTGVSQNPRHKITKRGQNVTFRCDPISEHNRLYWYRQTLGQGPEFLTYFQNEAQLEKSRLLSDRFSAERPKGSFSTLEIQRTEQGDSAMYLCASSSGQGRSQPQHFGDGTRLSIL.